The 32 T cell receptor beta chains given below trace back to one sample, sequenced in a study of low-dose radiotherapy and immunotherapy resistance in tumors. TCRs were amplified for around 20 PCR cycles with a constant-region primer and V-primer adapter. TCRdb reprocessed the reads with MiXCR, giving one entry per CDR3 protein. The profile covers some 52,000 distinct CDR3 sequences, with around 33% appearing a single time and approximately 7.6% taken by the ten largest. The time point was: after trial treatment. The treatment: LDRT plus nivolumab, ipilimumab, low-dose cyclophosphamide and aspirin (RACIN trial). This sample comprised PBMCs, obtained after low-dose radiotherapy plus immunotherapy. These receptors came from a male donor with rectosigmoid adenocarcinoma.

This clonotype was seen ten or more times. V and J are TRBV3-1 and TRBJ2-7, with 7 bases that match TRBD2. Germline loops: CDR1 LGHDT, CDR2 YNNKEL (reference sequence). J lost 7 bases, V lost 2 bases, and 8 bases had no gene match. This CDR3 region has 14 residues. CDR3 DNA: TGTGCCAGCAGCCAAAAAGGCGGGAGTCGGGAGCAGTACTTC. Translating it yields CASSQKGGSREQYF.

V is TRBV19 and J is TRBJ2-5, with D possibly TRBD1 on 7 matching bases. The V end lost 6 bases, the J end lost 8 bases, and 19 bases lay between the germline ends. Germline CDR1 and CDR2: LNHDA and SQIVND (reference sequence). The CDR3 extends over 14 amino acids. The CDR3 loop is CASSPGQRGETQYF. The CDR3 DNA is TGTGCCAGTAGCCCGGGACAGAGGGGGGAAACCCAGTACTTC.

In regard to this clonotype: A far more abundant clone sits one base away, making this likely a read error. The genes are TRBV6-2 or TRBV6-3 and TRBJ2-5; D not certain. V dropped 0 bases and J dropped 11 bases, with 19 bases sitting between them. The CDR3 extends over 15 amino acids. CDR1 MNHEY and CDR2 SVGEGT come from the germline V gene. Here the CDR3 reads CASSYSWGSDNEQYF. The CDR3 DNA is TGTGCCAGCAGTTACTCTTGGGGATCTGACAATGAGCAGTACTTC.

Note on this clonotype: This likely traces to a read error, being one base from a far larger clone. The CDR3: CASRQVDGESTEAFF. The CDR3 coding sequence is TGTGCCAGCAGGCAAGTAGACGGAGAGAGCACTGAAGCTTTCTTT. The rearrangement uses TRBV6-2 or TRBV6-3 and TRBJ1-1; no clear D. Between the trimmed V and J ends, which lost 6 bases and 4 bases, there was a span of 18 bases. Germline V gene lookup returns CDR1 MNHEY and CDR2 SVGEGT. The CDR3 has 15 amino acids.

This clonotype has at least ten counts. J is TRBJ2-3 and V is TRBV4-1; 10 bases line up with TRBD1. The CDR3 covers 16 residues. Germline V gene data show CDR1 as MGHRA and CDR2 as YSYEKL. After removal of 4 bases from V and 5 bases from J, the junction contained 9 bases not matched to a gene. CDR3 amino acids: CASSPLDRGKGDTQYF. CDR3 DNA sequence: TGCGCCAGCAGCCCTCTGGACAGGGGGAAAGGAGATACGCAGTATTTT.

This clonotype was counted many times. The chain links TRBV7-9 to TRBJ2-5; D call uncertain. In germline, CDR1 is SEHNR, CDR2 FQNEAQ (reference sequence). V shed 3 bases and J shed 5 bases, with 1 base lying between them. The CDR3 totals 10 residues. The CDR3 coding sequence is TGTGCCAGCAGCTTTGAGACCCAGTACTTC. Translated: CASSFETQYF.

The CDR3 sequence: CAISEGQKPYEQYF. CDR3 nucleotides: TGTGCCATCAGTGAGGGACAGAAGCCCTACGAGCAGTACTTC. V gene TRBV10-3 combines with J gene TRBJ2-7; tentative D call: TRBD1 (6 bases). With 2 bases removed from V and 2 bases from J, the gap between germline ends came to 10 bases. The V gene's germline CDR1 is ENHRY and CDR2 SYGVKD. The CDR3 totals 14 residues.

At least ten counts were recorded for this clonotype. The V call is TRBV19, the J call TRBJ2-1; TRBD2 matches at 10 bases. The V gene's germline CDR1 is LNHDA and CDR2 SQIVND (reference sequence). With V trimmed by 0 bases and J by 8 bases, 7 bases remained unmatched. The CDR3 loop spans 16 amino acids. This CDR3 is CASSIDMSGRADEQFF. CDR3 DNA sequence: TGTGCCAGTAGTATAGATATGAGCGGGAGGGCCGATGAGCAGTTCTTC. Looking up the rest from reference TRBV19 and TRBJ2-1 gives the full variable domain: DGGITQSPKYLFRKEGQNVTLSCEQNLNHDAMYWYRQDPGQGLRLIYYSQIVNDFQKGDIAEGYSVSREKKESFPLTVTSAQKNPTAFYLCASSIDMSGRADEQFFGPGTRLTVL.

Concerning this clonotype: With a far larger clone one base away, a read error is the likely cause. The chain uses TRBV28 and TRBJ2-7; D is perhaps TRBD2 (6 bases). Germline V gene data show CDR1 as MDHEN and CDR2 as SYDVKM. CDR3 size: 14 residues. Trimming took off 5 bases at V and 0 bases at J, with 11 bases between the two ends. The CDR3 spells CASSDPGSSYEQYF. DNA for the CDR3: TGTGCCAGCAGTGATCCCGGGAGCTCCTACGAGCAGTACTTC.

In this sample, this clonotype turned up many times. V and J are TRBV7-2 and TRBJ2-2, with a possible D match to TRBD2 (6 bases). Germline V lookup: CDR1 SGHTA, CDR2 FQGNSA. Trimming left V 2 bases short and J 5 bases short, with 9 bases between. CDR3 length equals 14 residues. The CDR3 spells CASSLSGGTGELFF. For the CDR3, the DNA is TGTGCCAGCAGCTTATCAGGAGGGACCGGGGAGCTGTTTTTT.

This clonotype was counted at least ten times. The genes are TRBV12-3 or TRBV12-4 and TRBJ2-7, with D maybe TRBD2 (6 bases). V lost 5 bases to trimming and J lost 3 bases, with 17 bases between them. The CDR3 contains 15 residues. The CDR3 protein is CASSARLVPDYEQYF. Here the CDR3 DNA reads TGTGCCAGCAGTGCAAGACTAGTCCCGGACTACGAGCAGTACTTC.

This chain uses TRBV6-5 with TRBJ1-5; D gene ambiguous. Germline-derived CDR1 and CDR2 are MNHEY and SVGAGI. Trimming pared 0 bases from V and 8 bases from J, leaving 14 bases between. The length of the CDR3 is 15 residues. CDR3 residues: CASSYSKAGREPQHF. CDR3 sequence (DNA): TGTGCCAGCAGTTACTCGAAGGCGGGAAGGGAGCCCCAGCATTTT.

A remark on this clonotype: A single base is all that separates this from a far larger clone, so a read error is likely. This chain links TRBV4-1 with TRBJ2-1; either TRBD1 or TRBD2 may supply D (7 bases each). The CDR3 has 16 residues. The germline gives CDR1 MGHRA, CDR2 YSYEKL. The CDR3: CASSQPGGGPNNEQFF. The DNA for the CDR3 is TGTGCCAGCAGCCAACCAGGGGGAGGGCCCAACAATGAGCAGTTCTTC.

In this sample, this clonotype turned up many times. V is TRBV6-1 and J is TRBJ2-2, with TRBD2 identical over 8 bases. V lost 7 bases to trimming and J lost 6 bases; unmatched junction nucleotides: 10. The CDR3 extends over 15 amino acids. CDR1 and CDR2 (germline): MNHNS, SASEGT. The CDR3 coding sequence is TGTGCCAGCAAGGGGATGGGACTAGGACCCGGGGAGCTGTTTTTT. Its translation: CASKGMGLGPGELFF.

V and J are TRBV28 and TRBJ2-1; TRBD2 matches at 7 bases. This CDR3 is 12 amino acids long. Germline-derived CDR1 and CDR2 are MDHEN and SYDVKM. The trim removed 8 bases at V and 7 bases at J, leaving 5 bases unmatched. CDR3 amino acids: CASERGENEQFF. CDR3 in DNA: TGTGCCAGCGAGCGGGGAGAGAATGAGCAGTTCTTC.

V is TRBV2 and J is TRBJ2-7; tentative D call: TRBD2 (7 bases). The CDR3 is 15 amino acids. V was pared by 5 bases and J by 0 bases, with 14 bases between. Per the germline V gene, CDR1 is SNHLY and CDR2 is FYNNEI. The CDR3 DNA sequence: TGTGCCAGCAGTCCGGAGGGGGGGGGCTCCTACGAGCAGTACTTC. Translating it yields CASSPEGGGSYEQYF.

Within the sample, this clonotype is medium-sized. This chain connects TRBV6-2 or TRBV6-3 to TRBJ2-2; 9 nucleotides agree with TRBD2. This CDR3 is built from 14 residues. V trimming: 5 bases; J trimming: 5 bases; junction bases outside the gene matches: 3. Germline V gene lookup returns CDR1 MNHEY and CDR2 SVGEGT. The CDR3 loop reads CASSEGLATGELFF. DNA of the CDR3: TGTGCCAGCAGTGAGGGACTAGCTACCGGGGAGCTGTTTTTT.

This clonotype was observed at least ten times. The V and J genes are TRBV10-3 and TRBJ1-6; D is undetermined. Germline V lookup: CDR1 ENHRY, CDR2 SYGVKD. The V and J ends lost 6 bases and 10 bases respectively, with 16 bases between them. The CDR3 covers 14 residues. CDR3: CAIRGIVTTSPLHF. As DNA, the CDR3 is TGTGCCATCAGGGGGATCGTGACCACATCACCCCTCCACTTT.

The rearrangement joins TRBV9 to TRBJ1-4; 9 bases align to TRBD1. CDR1 and CDR2 from the germline V gene are SGDLS and YYNGEE. The V gene end was trimmed by 3 bases and the J gene end by 5 bases; junction bases not matched to a gene: 5. The CDR3 is 15 amino acids. The CDR3 sequence is CASSEDRGENEKLFF. CDR3 coding DNA: TGTGCCAGCAGCGAGGACAGGGGCGAAAATGAAAAACTGTTTTTT.

This chain connects TRBV28 to TRBJ1-1; D is uncertain. Germline values: CDR1 MDHEN, CDR2 SYDVKM. The CDR3 has 13 residues. Trimming pared 7 bases from V and 2 bases from J, leaving 11 bases between. The CDR3: CASIGTANTEAFF. Here the CDR3 DNA reads TGTGCCAGCATCGGCACTGCAAACACTGAAGCTTTCTTT.

This clonotype was found many times. This rearrangement joins TRBV20-1 to TRBJ2-5; tentative D call: TRBD1 (7 bases). Germline CDR1 and CDR2: DFQATT and SNEGSKA (reference sequence). CDR3 length: 15 amino acids. V was shortened by 7 bases and J by 4 bases, with 22 bases between the two germline ends. CDR3 amino acids: CSVRDARGVGETQYF. The CDR3 DNA is TGCAGTGTTCGGGACGCCAGGGGGGTGGGAGAGACCCAGTACTTC.

CDR3 coding DNA: TGTGCCAGTAGGGGGACTAGCGGGGGGGCCGGGGGAGAGACCCAGTACTTC. Translation: CASRGTSGGAGGETQYF. V and J are TRBV6-6 and TRBJ2-5; TRBD2 agrees at 16 bases. Unmatched junction bases numbered 11, after V lost 9 bases and J lost 4 bases. The CDR3 is 17 residues long. Looked up from germline, CDR1 is MNHNY and CDR2 is SVGAGI (reference sequence).

This clonotype was recorded many times. The CDR3, as DNA: TGTGCCAGCAGGACAGGGGGAAATCAGCCCCAGCATTTT. This translates into CASRTGGNQPQHF. This chain uses TRBV2 with TRBJ1-5, with 9 bases matching TRBD1. The CDR3 covers 13 residues. Germline values: CDR1 SNHLY, CDR2 FYNNEI. The J segment lost 4 bases and the V segment lost 6 bases, leaving 1 base of the junction unmatched.

This clonotype was seen ten or more times. The rearrangement uses TRBV18 and TRBJ2-7, with 7 bases fitting TRBD2. Germline V lookup: CDR1 KGHSH, CDR2 LQKENI. The V segment lost 4 bases and the J segment 2 bases; nucleotides outside the gene matches: 8. The CDR3 has 15 residues. The CDR3: CASSLAMGGTYEQYF. CDR3 DNA sequence: TGTGCCAGCTCACTCGCCATGGGGGGGACCTACGAGCAGTACTTC. The full variable domain, in which reference TRBV18 and TRBJ2-7 provide the parts outside the CDR3, is NAGVMQNPRHLVRRRGQEARLRCSPMKGHSHVYWYRQLPEEGLKFMVYLQKENIIDESGMPKERFSAEFPKEGPSILRIQQVVRGDSAAYFCASSLAMGGTYEQYFGPGTRLTVT.

In its sample, this clonotype was seen many times. In nucleotides, the CDR3 is TGCAGCGTCGCGTCCAGGGGGCAAGAGACCCAGTACTTC. Translating gives CSVASRGQETQYF. The chain carries TRBV29-1 and TRBJ2-5, with 7 bases lining up with TRBD1. The CDR3 length is 13 residues. Trimming removed 6 bases from V and 2 bases from J; junction bases left unmatched: 6. Germline CDR1 reads SQVTM; CDR2 reads ANQGSEA. The full variable domain, its missing parts supplied by reference TRBV29-1 and TRBJ2-5, is SAVISQKPSRDICQRGTSLTIQCQVDSQVTMMFWYRQQPGQSLTLIATANQGSEATYESGFVIDKFPISRPNLTFSTLTVSNMSPEDSSIYLCSVASRGQETQYFGPGTRLLVL.

Many counts were recorded for this clonotype. The gene calls are TRBV7-9 and TRBJ1-5; D possibly corresponds to TRBD1 (5 bases). The CDR3 is 14 amino acids. The germline CDR1 and CDR2 sequences are SEHNR and FQNEAQ (reference sequence). The V and J ends lost 5 bases and 0 bases respectively, with 8 bases between them. Here the CDR3 DNA reads TGTGCCAGCAGCGTTACAGGTAGCAATCAGCCCCAGCATTTT. Its protein product is CASSVTGSNQPQHF.

This clonotype was observed at least ten times. The chain links TRBV7-9 to TRBJ2-1, with D tentatively TRBD2 (5 bases). V was clipped by 1 base and J by 0 bases, with 10 bases between them. This CDR3 is built from 16 residues. CDR1 is SEHNR, CDR2 FQNEAQ, per germline (reference sequence). The DNA of the CDR3 is TGTGCCAGCAGCTTAGAACCGGGGTCCTCCTACAATGAGCAGTTCTTC. This codes for CASSLEPGSSYNEQFF.

The chain carries TRBV5-1 and TRBJ2-1; D is uncertain. The CDR3 is 13 amino acids. V dropped 0 bases and J dropped 6 bases, with 7 bases sitting between them. Germline V CDR1 and CDR2: SGHRS, YFSETQ. CDR3 sequence: CASSLAGLNEQFF. The CDR3 DNA is TGCGCCAGCAGCTTGGCGGGCCTCAATGAGCAGTTCTTC.

The chain carries TRBV6-5 and TRBJ2-7; D is unclear. This CDR3 has 13 amino acids. V was pared by 5 bases and J by 0 bases, with 8 bases between. Looked up from germline, CDR1 is MNHEY and CDR2 is SVGAGI. The CDR3 sequence is CASSAELSYEQYF. The CDR3 coding sequence is TGTGCCAGCAGTGCGGAACTCTCCTACGAGCAGTACTTC.

This clonotype was found many times. J is TRBJ2-1 and V is TRBV5-3; TRBD2 agrees at 9 bases. TRBV5-3 is treated as an ORF (open reading frame) with a function not yet certain. The CDR3 length is 18 residues. V trimming: 1 base; J trimming: 6 bases; junction bases outside the gene matches: 14. CDR3 DNA sequence: TGTGCCAGAAGCTTGAGGATGACTAGCGGTTTTGGGGGCAATGAGCAGTTCTTC. As protein: CARSLRMTSGFGGNEQFF.

This clonotype was observed at least ten times. The rearrangement uses TRBV24-1 and TRBJ2-3, with TRBD2 identical over 7 bases. There are 16 residues in the CDR3. Germline CDR1 KGHDR, CDR2 SFDVKD. V lost 3 bases to trimming and J lost 3 bases; unmatched junction nucleotides: 8. The CDR3 loop reads CATSDRTGRATDTQYF. The CDR3 DNA is TGTGCCACCAGTGATCGAACTGGGAGGGCTACAGATACGCAGTATTTT.

This clonotype was counted many times. The chain joins TRBV24-1 to TRBJ2-3, with 10 bases identical to TRBD2. Per the germline V gene, CDR1 is KGHDR and CDR2 is SFDVKD. V lost 4 bases to trimming and J lost 1 base; unmatched junction nucleotides: 4. The CDR3 runs to 16 residues. DNA of the CDR3: TGTGCCACCAGTGACCCCGGGACTAGCGGCACAGATACGCAGTATTTT. Its translation: CATSDPGTSGTDTQYF.